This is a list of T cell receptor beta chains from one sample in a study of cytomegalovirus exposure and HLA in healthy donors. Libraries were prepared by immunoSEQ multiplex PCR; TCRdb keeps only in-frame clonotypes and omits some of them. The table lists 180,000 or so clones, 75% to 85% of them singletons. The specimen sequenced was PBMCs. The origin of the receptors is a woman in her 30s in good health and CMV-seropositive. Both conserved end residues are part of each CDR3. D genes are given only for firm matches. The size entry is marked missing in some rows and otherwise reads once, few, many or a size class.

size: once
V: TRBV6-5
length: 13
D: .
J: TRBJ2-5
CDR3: CASSYSQKETQYF
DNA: TGTGCCAGCAGTTACTCGCAGAAAGAGACCCAGTACTTC

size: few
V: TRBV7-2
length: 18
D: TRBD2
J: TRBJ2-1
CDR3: CASSLPPRGAGGNNEQFF
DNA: TGTGCCAGCAGCTTACCCCCTCGGGGAGCGGGGGGGAACAATGAGCAGTTCTTC

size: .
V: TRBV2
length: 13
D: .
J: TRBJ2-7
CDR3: CASSERGSYEQYF
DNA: TGTGCCAGCAGTGAAAGGGGATCCTACGAGCAGTACTTC

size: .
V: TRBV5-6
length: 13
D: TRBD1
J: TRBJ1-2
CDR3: CASSPSYRGGYTF
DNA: TGTGCCAGCAGCCCTAGTTACAGGGGCGGCTACACCTTC

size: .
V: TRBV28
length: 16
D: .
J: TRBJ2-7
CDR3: CASGPPYAGRSYEQYF
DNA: TGTGCCAGCGGTCCCCCATACGCGGGGCGGTCCTACGAGCAGTACTTC

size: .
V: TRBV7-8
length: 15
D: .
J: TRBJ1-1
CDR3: CASSFDQGVDTEAFF
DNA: TGTGCCAGCAGCTTTGACCAGGGCGTTGACACTGAAGCTTTCTTT

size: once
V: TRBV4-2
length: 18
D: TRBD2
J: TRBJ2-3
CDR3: CASSQSTRTSGNTDTQYF
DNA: TGTGCCAGCAGCCAAAGCACTAGGACTAGCGGTAACACAGATACGCAGTATTTT

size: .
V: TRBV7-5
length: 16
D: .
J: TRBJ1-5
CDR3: CARSLDTGMGNQPQHF
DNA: TGTGCCAGAAGCTTAGATACGGGGATGGGCAATCAGCCCCAGCATTTT

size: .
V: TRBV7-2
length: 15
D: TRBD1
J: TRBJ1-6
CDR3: CASSLEGQSGSPLHF
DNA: TGTGCCAGCAGCTTAGAGGGACAGAGTGGTTCACCCCTCCACTTT

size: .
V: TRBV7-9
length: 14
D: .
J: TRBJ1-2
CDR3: CASSQGGVGYGYTF
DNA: TGTGCCAGCAGCCAAGGGGGGGTCGGCTATGGCTACACCTTC

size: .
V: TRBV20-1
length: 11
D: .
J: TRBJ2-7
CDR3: CSVGGTYEQYF
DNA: TGCAGTGTGGGAGGAACTTACGAGCAGTACTTC

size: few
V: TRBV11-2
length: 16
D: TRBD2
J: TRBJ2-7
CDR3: CASSLAKRGRSYEQYF
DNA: TGTGCCAGCAGCTTAGCTAAGCGGGGCCGCTCCTACGAGCAGTACTTC

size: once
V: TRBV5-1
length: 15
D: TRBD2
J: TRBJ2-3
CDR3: CASSLAPSGGNTQYF
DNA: TGCGCCAGCAGCTTGGCTCCTAGCGGGGGAAATACGCAGTATTTT

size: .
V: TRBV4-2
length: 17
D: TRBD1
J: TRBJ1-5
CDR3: CASSKGGRDSSNQPQHF
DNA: TGTGCCAGCAGCAAAGGGGGCAGAGACTCTAGCAATCAGCCCCAGCATTTT

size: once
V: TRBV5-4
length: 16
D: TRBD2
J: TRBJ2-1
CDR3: CASSFPPAGIANEQFF
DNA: TGTGCCAGCAGCTTCCCTCCAGCGGGGATTGCCAATGAGCAGTTCTTC

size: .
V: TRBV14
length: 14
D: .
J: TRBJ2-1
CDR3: CASNQGYRGGEQFF
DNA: TGTGCCAGCAACCAAGGGTATAGGGGTGGTGAGCAGTTCTTC

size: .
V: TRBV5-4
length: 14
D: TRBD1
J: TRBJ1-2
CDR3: CASSLPGGNYGYTF
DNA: TGTGCCAGCAGCTTGCCAGGGGGAAACTATGGCTACACCTTC

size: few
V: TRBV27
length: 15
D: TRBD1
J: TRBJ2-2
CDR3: CASSLDRANTGELFF
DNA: TGTGCCAGCAGCCTAGACAGGGCGAACACCGGGGAGCTGTTTTTT

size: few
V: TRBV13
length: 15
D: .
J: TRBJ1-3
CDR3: CASSPRGEAGNTIYF
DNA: TGTGCCAGCAGCCCCCGGGGGGAGGCGGGAAACACCATATATTTT

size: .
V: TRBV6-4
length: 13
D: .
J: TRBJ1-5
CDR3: CASIGQRNQPQHF
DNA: TGTGCCAGCATTGGACAGAGAAATCAGCCCCAGCATTTT

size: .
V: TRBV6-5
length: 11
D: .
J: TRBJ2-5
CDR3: CASGGRRGQYF
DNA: TGTGCCAGCGGGGGTCGCAGGGGCCAGTACTTC

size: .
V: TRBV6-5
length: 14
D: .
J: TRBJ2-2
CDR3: CASSSVQGTGELFF
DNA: TGTGCCAGCAGTTCGGTTCAGGGGACCGGGGAGCTGTTTTTT

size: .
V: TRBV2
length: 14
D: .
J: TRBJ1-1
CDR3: CASGDTGLNTEAFF
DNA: TGTGCCAGCGGGGACACAGGGCTGAACACTGAAGCTTTCTTT

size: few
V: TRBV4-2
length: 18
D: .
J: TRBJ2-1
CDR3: CASSQRPPREGDYNEQFF
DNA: TGTGCCAGCAGCCAAAGACCCCCTAGGGAGGGGGACTACAATGAGCAGTTCTTC

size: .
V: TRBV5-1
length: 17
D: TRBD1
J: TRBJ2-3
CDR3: CASSPGTDRTSTDTQYF
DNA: TGCGCCAGCAGCCCGGGGACAGACCGCACTAGCACAGATACGCAGTATTTT

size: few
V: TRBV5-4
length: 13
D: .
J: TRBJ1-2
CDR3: CASSLAPHRGYTF
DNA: TGTGCCAGCAGCTTGGCCCCTCACAGGGGCTACACCTTC

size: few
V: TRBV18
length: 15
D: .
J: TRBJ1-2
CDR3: CASSPGEFLGYGYTF
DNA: TGTGCCAGCTCACCAGGGGAGTTTCTTGGCTATGGCTACACCTTC

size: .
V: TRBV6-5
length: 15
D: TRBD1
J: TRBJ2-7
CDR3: CASSGPATGAYEQYF
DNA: TGTGCCAGCAGTGGACCCGCGACAGGGGCCTACGAGCAGTACTTC

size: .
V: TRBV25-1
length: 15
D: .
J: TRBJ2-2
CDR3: CASSEANGFTGELFF
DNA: TGTGCCAGCAGTGAAGCCAACGGGTTCACCGGGGAGCTGTTTTTT

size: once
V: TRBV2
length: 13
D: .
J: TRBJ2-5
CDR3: CASSGGATETQYF
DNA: TGTGCCAGCAGTGGCGGAGCGACGGAGACCCAGTACTTC

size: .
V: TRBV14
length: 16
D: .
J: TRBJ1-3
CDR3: CASSQGLDGKRNTIYF
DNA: TGTGCCAGCAGCCAAGGCCTCGACGGGAAACGAAACACCATATATTTT

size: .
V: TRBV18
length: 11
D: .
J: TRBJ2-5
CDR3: CASSPRETQYF
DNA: TGTGCCAGCTCACCGCGGGAGACCCAGTACTTC

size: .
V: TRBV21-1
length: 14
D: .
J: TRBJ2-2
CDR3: CASRGAGYTGELFF
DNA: TGTGCCAGCAGGGGGGCCGGGTACACCGGGGAGCTGTTTTTT

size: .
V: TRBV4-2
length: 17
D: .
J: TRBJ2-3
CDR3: CASSQDRGSGGTDTQYF
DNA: TGTGCCAGCAGCCAAGATCGGGGTAGCGGTGGCACAGATACGCAGTATTTT

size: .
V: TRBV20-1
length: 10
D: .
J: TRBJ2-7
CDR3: CSAFTYEQYF
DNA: TGCAGTGCGTTTACCTACGAGCAGTACTTC

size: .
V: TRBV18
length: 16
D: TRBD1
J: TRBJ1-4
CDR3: CASSPPGQDPNEKLFF
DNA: TGTGCCAGCTCACCACCGGGACAGGACCCTAATGAAAAACTGTTTTTT